These 20 T cell receptor beta chains originate from one sample sequenced in a study of blood T cell repertoires in COVID-19. Using immunoSEQ multiplex PCR, the repertoire was profiled, and TCRdb retains in-frame clones only, with some absent. Counted here are around 37,000 clones, around 90% occurring once; the ten biggest clones make up 20% to 25%. Sequenced: peripheral blood. These receptors were collected from a man aged 55 to 70 with acute or convalescent COVID-19.

The chain employs TRBV5-1 and TRBJ1-1; D is possibly TRBD1 (5 bases). Germline loops: CDR1 SGHRS, CDR2 YFSETQ. V was trimmed by 4 bases and J by 0 bases, leaving 16 bases between them. The CDR3 length is 16 residues. As DNA, the CDR3 is TGCGCCAGCAGCCCGGACCAGACAGCCATGAACACTGAAGCTTTCTTT. It is translated as CASSPDQTAMNTEAFF. The whole variable domain, remainder taken from reference TRBV5-1 and TRBJ1-1, is KAGVTQTPRYLIKTRGQQVTLSCSPISGHRSVSWYQQTPGQGLQFLFEYFSETQRNKGNFPGRFSGRQFSNSRSEMNVSTLELGDSALYLCASSPDQTAMNTEAFFGQGTRLTVV.

CDR3 residues: CASSEVVIGYNSPLHF. The CDR3, as DNA: TGTGCCAGCAGTGAAGTGGTCATCGGGTATAATTCACCCCTCCACTTT. The chain carries TRBV6-1 and TRBJ1-6; no clear D gene. This CDR3 is built from 16 residues. Between the trimmed V and J ends, which lost 1 base and 4 bases, there was a span of 11 bases. The germline gives CDR1 MNHNS, CDR2 SASEGT.

The genes are TRBV29-1 and TRBJ2-5, with 7 bases identical to TRBD1. J was trimmed by 1 base and V by 7 bases; bases with no gene match: 12. The CDR3 spans 15 residues. Germline CDR1 and CDR2: SQVTM and ANQGSEA. The CDR3 DNA is TGCAGCGCACGTCCACATGACAGGGTCCAAGAGACCCAGTACTTC. The encoded protein is CSARPHDRVQETQYF.

The rearrangement links TRBV18 to TRBJ1-1, with 10 bases aligning to TRBD1. J lost 2 bases, V lost 6 bases, and 9 bases had no gene match. This CDR3 is built from 16 residues. The germline V gene encodes CDR1 KGHSH and CDR2 LQKENI. The CDR3 loop is CASSPPGTGENTEAFF. The CDR3 bases are TGTGCCAGCTCGCCTCCCGGGACAGGGGAAAACACTGAAGCTTTCTTT.

The chain is built from TRBV28 and TRBJ2-3; 13 bases map to TRBD2. After removal of 5 bases from V and 7 bases from J, the junction contained 12 bases not matched to a gene. The CDR3 is 17 amino acids. Germline-derived CDR1 and CDR2 are MDHEN and SYDVKM. The CDR3 sequence: CASSHLRTSGRRHTQYF. In DNA, the CDR3 is TGTGCCAGCAGTCACTTGCGGACTAGCGGGAGACGACATACGCAGTATTTT.

The chain combines TRBV6-2 or TRBV6-3 with TRBJ1-1; no clear D gene. This CDR3 comprises 13 residues. Germline CDR1 and CDR2: MNHEY and SVGEGT. V was pared by 6 bases and J by 1 base, with 9 bases between. CDR3 in amino acids: CASSRIRNTEAFF. The CDR3 coding sequence is TGTGCCAGCAGCCGAATCAGGAACACTGAAGCTTTCTTT.

The J gene is TRBJ2-7, the V gene TRBV28; 8 bases line up with TRBD1. The CDR3 sequence is 14 residues long. Germline V CDR1 and CDR2: MDHEN, SYDVKM. Losses at the gene ends were 5 bases for V and 5 bases for J; bases not matched to a gene: 8. The CDR3 coding sequence is TGTGCCAGCAGTCCGAGGACAGGGTACCACGAGCAGTACTTC. It is translated as CASSPRTGYHEQYF.

The genes are TRBV29-1 and TRBJ2-2; D is undetermined. CDR1 SQVTM and CDR2 ANQGSEA come from the germline V gene. Trimming pared 7 bases from V and 1 base from J, leaving 13 bases between. The CDR3 loop spans 14 amino acids. The CDR3 loop reads CSGGRLGNTGELFF. The CDR3 DNA sequence: TGCAGCGGGGGAAGACTGGGGAACACCGGGGAGCTGTTTTTT.

The CDR3 DNA follows: TGCAGTGCTAGTCGTCCCGGGACAGGGATCGGTGTGCAGACCCAGTACTTC. Encoded protein: CSASRPGTGIGVQTQYF. This chain links TRBV20-1 with TRBJ2-5, with TRBD1 matching 9 bases. Germline CDR1 and CDR2: DFQATT and SNEGSKA (reference sequence). The CDR3 extends over 17 amino acids. The V gene end was trimmed by 3 bases and the J gene end by 6 bases; junction bases not matched to a gene: 17.

This chain joins TRBV4-1 and TRBJ2-1; TRBD2 matches 7 bases. Germline CDR1 is MGHRA and CDR2 is YSYEKL. This CDR3 comprises 15 residues. Unmatched junction bases numbered 5, after V lost 1 base and J lost 5 bases. In DNA, the CDR3 is TGCGCCAGCAGCCAAGTCGGCGGGAGCCACAATGAGCAGTTCTTC. Protein: CASSQVGGSHNEQFF.

The rearrangement joins TRBV6-5 to TRBJ2-7; 7 nucleotides agree with TRBD1. The length of the CDR3 is 14 residues. With 6 bases clipped from V and 6 bases from J, the junction kept 11 bases outside the gene matches. Germline V lookup: CDR1 MNHEY, CDR2 SVGAGI. The CDR3 protein is CASRTGLVYREQYF. CDR3 DNA: TGTGCCAGCAGGACAGGGTTGGTTTATCGCGAGCAGTACTTC.

The chain recombines TRBV5-1 with TRBJ2-5, with 12 positions matching TRBD2. The germline gives CDR1 SGHRS, CDR2 YFSETQ. The junction had 12 bases not matched to a gene; V was cut back by 4 bases and J by 5 bases. The CDR3 extends over 17 amino acids. The CDR3 protein is CASSGTSGPGGGETQYF. The CDR3 nucleotides read TGCGCCAGCAGCGGGACTAGCGGGCCCGGTGGGGGGGAGACCCAGTACTTC.

This chain uses TRBV6-6 with TRBJ2-1; 9 nucleotides agree with TRBD1. Germline lookup yields CDR1 MNHNY and CDR2 SVGAGI (reference sequence). The CDR3 extends over 15 amino acids. V was pared by 6 bases and J by 7 bases, with 10 bases of the junction left unmatched. This CDR3 is CASRVDRGGLNEQFF. Here the CDR3 DNA reads TGTGCCAGCAGAGTAGACAGGGGGGGCTTAAATGAGCAGTTCTTC.

The V call is TRBV6-5, the J call TRBJ1-1; D is ambiguous. V lost 6 bases and J lost 7, with 15 bases in between. The CDR3 extends over 13 amino acids. The germline gives CDR1 MNHEY, CDR2 SVGAGI. The CDR3 nucleotides are TGTGCCAGCAGGGAGCTCGGGAGCGGTGAAGCTTTCTTT. Its protein product is CASRELGSGEAFF.

The chain joins TRBV7-6 to TRBJ2-3, with 9 bases aligning to TRBD2. This CDR3 comprises 17 residues. J gave up 2 bases and V 4 bases, and 10 bases lay outside the gene matches. Germline-derived CDR1 and CDR2 are SGHVS and FNYEAQ. Here the CDR3 reads CASSSGGGRASTDTQYF. The CDR3 DNA follows: TGTGCCAGCAGCTCAGGAGGCGGGAGGGCCTCCACAGATACGCAGTATTTT.

V gene TRBV7-8 combines with J gene TRBJ2-7; D unresolved. The length of the CDR3 is 11 residues. CDR1 SGHVS and CDR2 FQNEAQ come from the germline V gene. The V and J ends lost 4 bases and 5 bases respectively, with 6 bases between them. The CDR3, as DNA: TGTGCCAGCAGCTCTAATGACGAGCAGTACTTC. It encodes CASSSNDEQYF.

The chain combines TRBV11-3 with TRBJ1-2, with 10 bases identical to TRBD1. Germline V gives CDR1 SGHNT, CDR2 YENEEA. V was clipped by 1 base and J by 7 bases; unmatched bases: 3. This CDR3 region has 14 residues. This CDR3 reads CASSLGQGASGYTF. The CDR3 bases are TGTGCCAGCAGCTTAGGACAGGGGGCGAGTGGCTACACCTTC.

The chain couples TRBV5-4 to TRBJ1-5, with D possibly being TRBD1 (5 bases). Germline V gene data show CDR1 as SGHNT and CDR2 as YYREEE (reference sequence). Trimming cost V 4 bases and J 0 bases, with 11 bases left between them. CDR3 length: 15 residues. The CDR3 bases are TGTGCCAGCAGCCTGCAAGGACATAGCAATCAGCCCCAGCATTTT. Amino acid sequence: CASSLQGHSNQPQHF.

The genes are TRBV4-2 and TRBJ2-3; 8 nucleotides line up with TRBD1. CDR1 LGHNA and CDR2 YNFKEQ come from the germline V gene. CDR3 length: 15 residues. Germline trimming cut 4 bases from V and 5 bases from J; bases unmatched to any gene: 8. This CDR3 reads CASSPQGAEGDTQYF. DNA of the CDR3: TGTGCCAGCAGCCCTCAGGGGGCAGAGGGAGATACGCAGTATTTT.

The V gene is TRBV11-2, the J gene TRBJ1-2, with no clear D. CDR3 size: 12 residues. Trimming shortened V by 5 bases and J by 7 bases, and 11 bases separated the two germline ends. Germline V CDR1 and CDR2: SGHAT, FQNNGV. The DNA for the CDR3 is TGTGCCAGCAGCCCGGTGTTCGGTGGCTACACCTTC. Its translation is CASSPVFGGYTF.